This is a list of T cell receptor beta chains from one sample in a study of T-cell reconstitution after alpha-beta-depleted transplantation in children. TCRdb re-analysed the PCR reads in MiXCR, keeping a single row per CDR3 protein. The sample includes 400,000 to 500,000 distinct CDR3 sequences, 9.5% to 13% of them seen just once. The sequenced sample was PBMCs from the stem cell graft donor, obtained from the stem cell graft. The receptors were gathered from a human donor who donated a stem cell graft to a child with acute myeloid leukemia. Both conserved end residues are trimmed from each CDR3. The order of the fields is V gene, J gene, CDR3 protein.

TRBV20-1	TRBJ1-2	SAREAGVVGYGYT
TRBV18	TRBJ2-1	ASSPDRSYNEQF
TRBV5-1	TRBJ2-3	ASLTGTGSDTQY
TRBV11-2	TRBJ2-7	ASSLEAGGAYEQY
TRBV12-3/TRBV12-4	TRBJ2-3	ASSLVGPTDTQY
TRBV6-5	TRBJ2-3	ASSYSSLAGGPSDTQY
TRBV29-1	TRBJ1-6	SVRQGSNSPLH
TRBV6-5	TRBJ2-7	ASSYGQNSYEQY
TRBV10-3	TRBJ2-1	AISEHGLGGNNEQF
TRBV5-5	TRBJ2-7	ASSPPTDSSYEQY
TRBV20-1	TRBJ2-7	SATFSPSASYEQY
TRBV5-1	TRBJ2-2	ASSSATSSGELF
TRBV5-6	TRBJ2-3	ASTGYTGDTQY
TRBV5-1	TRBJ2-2	ASSAVVGSNTGELF
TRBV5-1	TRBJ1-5	ASSLSPTGGQPQH
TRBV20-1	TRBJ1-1	SASQDTEAF
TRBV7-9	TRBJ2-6	ASSLGGASGANVLT
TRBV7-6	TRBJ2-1	ASSLRGAGESSYNEQF
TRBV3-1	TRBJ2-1	ASSQEGVEASYNEQF
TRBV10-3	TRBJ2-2	ATNPGQGYGELF
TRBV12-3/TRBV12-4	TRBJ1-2	ASSPLGAGRSGYT
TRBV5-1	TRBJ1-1	ASTTGETGWDTEAF
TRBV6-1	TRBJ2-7	ASSNTGTRYEQY
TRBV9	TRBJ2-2	ASSVATYGELF
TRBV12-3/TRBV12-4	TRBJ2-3	TSSFPPGDTQY
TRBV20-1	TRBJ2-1	SARISGGQGSYNEQF
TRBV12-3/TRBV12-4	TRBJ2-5	ASSLGGAQETQY
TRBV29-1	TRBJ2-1	SVERQGGNEQF
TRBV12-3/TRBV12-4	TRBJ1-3	ASSSGLGNTIY
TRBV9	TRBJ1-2	ASSQGQDPYGYT
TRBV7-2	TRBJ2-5	ASSFGGGGGETQY
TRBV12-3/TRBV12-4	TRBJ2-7	ASSLASGGIDEQY
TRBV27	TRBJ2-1	ASRPSTTSNWDEQF
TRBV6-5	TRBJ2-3	ASSYGTWDRGTDTQY
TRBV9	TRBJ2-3	ASSVEADTQY
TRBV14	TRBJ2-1	ASSYWTGNEQF
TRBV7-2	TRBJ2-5	ASSWKRESQETQY